The 32 T cell receptor beta chains below all came from one sample that was sequenced in a study of beta chain features in type 1 diabetes. Expressed TCRB transcripts were sequenced because the entire RNA isolate underwent reverse transcription. Only in-frame clones appear in the TCRdb table, and some are missing; sequencing was by immunoSEQ multiplex PCR. The data hold around 650,000 clones, with over 10% observed a single time. Their cognate antigens are unknown. Study observations and caveats: Patients with Type 1 diabetes showed moderately but significantly shorter TCRB CDR3s in all four CD4+ subsets.

Material: naive CD4+ T cells from blood. All receptors derive from a man younger than 45 with type 1 diabetes.

This clone has just a few counts. The chain uses TRBV4-1 and TRBJ1-5; D remains ambiguous. This CDR3 has 13 amino acids. CDR1 MGHRA and CDR2 YSYEKL come from the germline V gene. V lost 0 bases, J lost 7 bases, and 7 bases lay in between. CDR3 protein: CASSQEIGQPQHF. For the CDR3, the DNA is TGCGCCAGCAGCCAAGAAATCGGGCAGCCCCAGCATTTT.

The CDR3 loop is CAWESIGNSPLHF. In nucleotides, the CDR3 is TGTGCCTGGGAGTCGATTGGAAATTCACCCCTCCACTTT. This sequence joins TRBV30 and TRBJ1-6, with D unclear. Per the germline V gene, CDR1 is GTSNPN and CDR2 is SVGIG (reference sequence). The V end was cut by 5 bases, the J end by 7 bases, with 12 bases between. CDR3 size: 13 residues.

Only a few counts were recorded for this clone. The J gene is TRBJ2-3, the V gene TRBV4-3, with 8 bases aligning to TRBD1. This CDR3 spans 16 amino acids. Germline V CDR1 and CDR2: LGHNA, YSLEER. J was trimmed by 5 bases and V by 0 bases; bases with no gene match: 7. Here the CDR3 reads CASSQDVRGQGDTQYF. In DNA, the CDR3 is TGCGCCAGCAGCCAAGATGTCAGGGGGCAAGGAGATACGCAGTATTTT.

This clone was recorded a few times. The chain links TRBV7-2 to TRBJ1-1; D possibly corresponds to TRBD1 (6 bases). This CDR3 region has 14 residues. V gave up 5 bases and J gave up 1 base, with 11 bases separating them. Germline CDR1 reads SGHTA; CDR2 reads FQGNSA. The CDR3 DNA follows: TGTGCCAGCAGCACACGGACAGAGAACACTGAAGCTTTCTTT. Protein sequence: CASSTRTENTEAFF.

The chain has TRBV27 and TRBJ2-7; 11 nucleotides align to TRBD1. The CDR3 has 15 residues. From germline, CDR1 is MNHEY and CDR2 SMNVEV (reference sequence). V gave up 6 bases and J gave up 2 bases; unmatched junction bases: 6. The CDR3: CASSLRTGGPYEQYF. The CDR3 DNA is TGTGCCAGCAGCCTTAGGACAGGGGGCCCCTACGAGCAGTACTTC.

V gene TRBV25-1 combines with J gene TRBJ1-4, with D possibly matching TRBD1 (5 bases). The CDR3 is 14 residues long. V was pared by 3 bases and J by 2 bases, with 7 bases between. Germline lookup yields CDR1 MGHDK and CDR2 SYGVNS. CDR3 loop: CASSDRGTNEKLFF. For the CDR3, the DNA is TGTGCCAGCAGTGATCGGGGGACTAATGAAAAACTGTTTTTT.

The J gene is TRBJ2-7, the V gene TRBV2; tentative D call: TRBD2 (6 bases). CDR3 length: 14 residues. V was trimmed by 6 bases and J by 2 bases, leaving 14 bases between them. Germline V gene lookup returns CDR1 SNHLY and CDR2 FYNNEI. The CDR3 spells CASSSSEGTYEQYF. CDR3 bases: TGTGCCAGCAGCTCTAGCGAGGGGACCTACGAGCAGTACTTC.

In its sample, this clone was seen a few times. The junction departs from germline at one end; a sequencing error may be responsible. The J gene is TRBJ2-7, the V gene TRBV13, with a weak D call TRBD1 (5 bases). Germline V gene data show CDR1 as PRHDT and CDR2 as FYEKMQ (reference sequence). The CDR3 runs to 11 residues. In nucleotides, the CDR3 is TGTGCCAGCAGCCTAGGGGACGAGCAGTACTTC. Its translation: CASSLGDEQYF.

CDR3: CASSPADSGANVLTF. The DNA of the CDR3 is TGTGCCAGCAGTCCCGCCGACTCTGGGGCCAACGTCCTGACTTTC. The chain is built from TRBV28 and TRBJ2-6; D is uncertain. The V gene's germline CDR1 is MDHEN and CDR2 SYDVKM. Trimming pared 5 bases from V and 0 bases from J, leaving 8 bases between. CDR3 length: 15 amino acids.

The rearrangement uses TRBV14 and TRBJ1-2, with 7 positions matching TRBD1. The CDR3 is 14 amino acids. The germline CDR1 and CDR2 sequences are SGHDN and FVKESK. J lost 7 bases, V lost 6 bases, and 11 bases had no gene match. CDR3 amino acids: CASSPLQGPPGYTF. The CDR3 nucleotides read TGTGCCAGCAGTCCTTTACAGGGGCCACCTGGCTACACCTTC.

This clone was counted between two and nine times. V is TRBV13 and J is TRBJ1-2; 11 bases are shared with TRBD1. Germline-derived CDR1 and CDR2 are PRHDT and FYEKMQ (reference sequence). The CDR3 spans 16 residues. V was clipped by 5 bases and J by 2 bases; unmatched bases: 7. In nucleotides, the CDR3 is TGTGCCAGCAGCGTGGGACAGGGGGGCTCCAACTATGGCTACACCTTC. Translating it yields CASSVGQGGSNYGYTF.

The chain has TRBV28 and TRBJ2-1, with D maybe TRBD1 (5 bases). The CDR3 length is 14 residues. Trimming removed 8 bases at V and 4 bases at J, with 15 bases between. Germline loops: CDR1 MDHEN, CDR2 SYDVKM. Here the CDR3 reads CASGHRANYNEQFF. CDR3 coding DNA: TGTGCCAGCGGACACCGGGCCAATTACAATGAGCAGTTCTTC.

This clone was seen more than once but under ten times. The J gene is TRBJ1-5, the V gene TRBV15; possibly TRBD1 for D (5 bases). Germline-derived CDR1 and CDR2 are LNHNV and YYDKDF (reference sequence). The CDR3 totals 15 residues. Deletions cut 0 bases from V and 6 bases from J, with 12 bases between. The CDR3 here is CATSREMKGRQPQHF. CDR3 nucleotide sequence: TGTGCCACCAGCAGAGAGATGAAGGGGCGTCAGCCCCAGCATTTT.

This clone came up a few times. The V gene is TRBV7-2, the J gene TRBJ2-5; D might be TRBD2 (5 bases). V was trimmed by 4 bases and J by 1 base, leaving 10 bases between them. There are 14 residues in the CDR3. Germline V CDR1 and CDR2: SGHTA, FQGNSA. CDR3 region: CASSSRTSQETQYF. The DNA for the CDR3 is TGTGCCAGCAGCTCTAGGACTTCCCAAGAGACCCAGTACTTC.

V and J are TRBV7-6 and TRBJ1-4; a possible D gene is TRBD1 (6 bases). Germline CDR1 and CDR2: SGHVS and FNYEAQ. The CDR3 runs 16 residues. V was clipped by 0 bases and J by 1 base, with 9 bases between them. CDR3 amino acids: CASSLAPRGTNEKLFF. The CDR3 bases are TGTGCCAGCAGCTTAGCCCCCAGGGGAACTAATGAAAAACTGTTTTTT.

CDR3 sequence reads: CASSKFLGQGDSPLHF. CDR3 bases: TGCGCCAGCAGCAAATTTTTGGGACAGGGGGATTCACCCCTCCACTTT. The chain joins TRBV4-1 to TRBJ1-6; 11 nucleotides line up with TRBD1. This CDR3 contains 16 residues. Germline CDR1 and CDR2: MGHRA and YSYEKL. V dropped 5 bases and J dropped 8; count of bases not matched to a gene: 8.

The rearrangement joins TRBV9 to TRBJ2-2; no clear D gene. The CDR3 runs 12 residues. The germline gives CDR1 SGDLS, CDR2 YYNGEE. Trimming shortened V by 4 bases and J by 7 bases, and 8 bases separated the two germline ends. CDR3 nucleotide sequence: TGTGCCAGCAGCACAATCAGCGGGGAGCTGTTTTTT. Translation gives CASSTISGELFF.

This clone was counted only a few times. The chain is built from TRBV5-1 and TRBJ1-5, with D possibly TRBD1 on 5 matching bases. With 5 bases removed from V and 5 bases from J, the gap between germline ends came to 14 bases. This CDR3 spans 14 amino acids. CDR1 and CDR2 from the germline V gene are SGHRS and YFSETQ. In DNA form, the CDR3 reads TGCGCCAGCAGTCGAATACCGGGGGATCAGCCCCAGCATTTT. Translating gives CASSRIPGDQPQHF.

The sample holds a few counts of this clone. V is TRBV29-1 and J is TRBJ1-4, with TRBD1 identical over 8 bases. This CDR3 is 16 amino acids long. Germline loops: CDR1 SQVTM, CDR2 ANQGSEA. J gave up 0 bases and V 6 bases, and 9 bases lay outside the gene matches. CDR3 loop: CSVRGTGPATNEKLFF. For the CDR3, the DNA is TGCAGCGTCCGGGGGACAGGTCCCGCAACTAATGAAAAACTGTTTTTT.

To note about this clone: Other DNA sequences in this sample translate to the same CDR3. For the CDR3, the DNA is TGCGCCAGCAGCCAAGACCGATCTGGGGCCAACGTCCTGACTTTC. Translating gives CASSQDRSGANVLTF. V gene TRBV4-3 combines with J gene TRBJ2-6; D unresolved. This CDR3 contains 15 residues. The V gene lost 0 bases and the J gene lost 1 base, with 4 bases spanning the gap. From germline, CDR1 is LGHNA and CDR2 YSLEER.

V is TRBV7-8 and J is TRBJ2-5; 8 bases match TRBD2. Germline CDR1 reads SGHVS; CDR2 reads FQNEAQ. Unmatched junction bases numbered 2, after V lost 1 base and J lost 1 base. The CDR3 consists of 15 residues. The CDR3 nucleotides are TGTGCCAGCAGCTTAGGCGGGGGGATCCAAGAGACCCAGTACTTC. Protein: CASSLGGGIQETQYF.

This clone was found a few times. Within the sample, other DNA sequences also encode this same CDR3. This chain connects TRBV4-3 to TRBJ1-2; D possibly corresponds to TRBD1 (5 bases). Germline CDR1 reads LGHNA; CDR2 reads YSLEER. Trimming removed 0 bases at V and 3 bases at J, with 5 bases between. The CDR3 is 13 residues long. CDR3 region: CASSQDRDYGYTF. CDR3 coding DNA: TGCGCCAGCAGCCAAGACAGGGACTATGGCTACACCTTC.

This clone was found a few times. The genes are TRBV7-2 and TRBJ2-3; possible D gene TRBD2, 5 bases. The CDR3 covers 14 residues. Germline values: CDR1 SGHTA, CDR2 FQGNSA. Trimming pared 4 bases from V and 3 bases from J, leaving 11 bases between. The CDR3 coding sequence is TGTGCCAGCAGCTGGGATCGGGAAACAGATACGCAGTATTTT. Amino acids: CASSWDRETDTQYF.

The table lists this clone with a few counts. The chain recombines TRBV7-2 with TRBJ2-1; TRBD1 or TRBD2 may be the D gene (5 bases each). Germline CDR1 is SGHTA and CDR2 is FQGNSA. The length of the CDR3 is 17 residues. Trimming pared 5 bases from V and 8 bases from J, leaving 25 bases between. The CDR3 DNA sequence: TGTGCCAGCAGCCTAGTCCTTTCCGAGGGGCGCTGGGATGAGCAGTTCTTC. It yields the protein CASSLVLSEGRWDEQFF.

CDR3 coding DNA: TGTGCCAGCAGCTTGGGTAGCGGCTCCTACAATGAGCAGTTCTTC. Amino acids: CASSLGSGSYNEQFF. The chain is built from TRBV5-4 and TRBJ2-1; TRBD2 might be the D (6 bases). The CDR3 covers 15 residues. Germline V CDR1 and CDR2: SGHNT, YYREEE (reference sequence). Trimming left V 0 bases short and J 0 bases short, with 7 bases between. The full variable domain, in which reference TRBV5-4 and TRBJ2-1 provide the parts outside the CDR3, is ETGVTQSPTHLIKTRGQQVTLRCSSQSGHNTVSWYQQALGQGPQFIFQYYREEENGRGNFPPRFSGLQFPNYSSELNVNALELDDSALYLCASSLGSGSYNEQFFGPGTRLTVL.

The V and J genes are TRBV13 and TRBJ1-1; the D gene is possibly TRBD1 (5 bases). Trimming shortened V by 5 bases and J by 8 bases, and 12 bases separated the two germline ends. Germline CDR1 PRHDT, CDR2 FYEKMQ (reference sequence). The CDR3 spans 12 residues. The CDR3 here is CASSPGPGEAFF. The DNA of the CDR3 is TGTGCCAGCAGCCCGGGCCCAGGGGAAGCTTTCTTT.

The gene calls are TRBV6-5 and TRBJ2-5; 9 nucleotides align to TRBD1. V trimming: 4 bases; J trimming: 5 bases; junction bases outside the gene matches: 8. Germline V gene data show CDR1 as MNHEY and CDR2 as SVGAGI. This CDR3 has 15 amino acids. The CDR3 nucleotides are TGTGCCAGCAGTTCAGACAGGGGGTCGTCCGAGACCCAGTACTTC. It is translated as CASSSDRGSSETQYF.

The V and J genes are TRBV6-6 and TRBJ1-5, with D possibly matching TRBD1 (5 bases). Looked up from germline, CDR1 is MNHNY and CDR2 is SVGAGI (reference sequence). V dropped 6 bases and J dropped 7 bases, with 16 bases sitting between them. CDR3 size: 14 residues. CDR3 in amino acids: CASRGGTWDQPQHF. CDR3 bases: TGTGCCAGCAGGGGGGGGACGTGGGACCAGCCCCAGCATTTT.

The V gene is TRBV9, the J gene TRBJ1-1, with 7 positions matching TRBD1. This CDR3 has 14 residues. V lost 4 bases and J lost 5; bases outside the gene matches: 8. Germline V gene data show CDR1 as SGDLS and CDR2 as YYNGEE. CDR3 DNA sequence: TGTGCCAGCAGCCCTCGGACAGGTGAGACTGAAGCTTTCTTT. It is translated as CASSPRTGETEAFF.

In its sample, this clone was seen a few times. V gene TRBV11-3 combines with J gene TRBJ2-7; tentatively, D is TRBD2 (5 bases). Looked up from germline, CDR1 is SGHNT and CDR2 is YENEEA. The ends were cut back, 5 bases at V and 4 bases at J, with 6 bases in the middle. This CDR3 has 11 residues. The CDR3 DNA sequence: TGTGCCAGCAGCCCGGGGTACGAGCAGTACTTC. This translates into CASSPGYEQYF. Drawing the rest from reference TRBV11-3 and TRBJ2-7, the complete variable domain is EAGVVQSPRYKIIEKKQPVAFWCNPISGHNTLYWYLQNLGQGPELLIRYENEEAVDDSQLPKDRFSAERLKGVDSTLKIQPAELGDSAVYLCASSPGYEQYFGPGTRLTVT.

This clone came up a few times. V and J are TRBV28 and TRBJ2-5, with 7 bases aligning to TRBD1. This CDR3 contains 13 residues. Germline CDR1 is MDHEN and CDR2 is SYDVKM. V was clipped by 3 bases and J by 5 bases; unmatched bases: 3. DNA of the CDR3: TGTGCCAGCAGTTTCGGCAGGGGGGAGACCCAGTACTTC. This translates into CASSFGRGETQYF. The full variable domain, in which reference TRBV28 and TRBJ2-5 provide the parts outside the CDR3, is DVKVTQSSRYLVKRTGEKVFLECVQDMDHENMFWYRQDPGLGLRLIYFSYDVKMKEKGDIPEGYSVSREKKERFSLILESASTNQTSMYLCASSFGRGETQYFGPGTRLLVL.

The gene calls are TRBV4-2 and TRBJ1-2, with D perhaps TRBD1 (6 bases). CDR1 is LGHNA and CDR2 is YNFKEQ in the germline V gene. Trimming took 3 bases from V and 6 from J, leaving 14 bases between them. The CDR3 is 14 residues long. The CDR3, as DNA: TGTGCCAGCAGCCACCCGACAGGTTATGATGGCTACACCTTC. This gives the protein CASSHPTGYDGYTF.